Presented here are 12 T cell receptor beta chains from one specimen sequenced in a study of breast tumors, draining lymph nodes, adjacent tissues. The lymph nodes were axillary draining lymph nodes from breast cancer patients. TCRdb called the multiplex PCR reads again in MiXCR, with one record for every CDR3 protein. Here the sample spans 270,000 or so distinct CDR3 sequences, under 35% being singletons. The sequenced sample consisted of axillary lymph node tissue. These receptors were obtained from a female donor with breast cancer. Some clones in this sample may be carry-over from other donors' samples.

This clonotype was seen at least ten times. The chain carries TRBV20-1 and TRBJ2-3; no clear D. Germline loops: CDR1 DFQATT, CDR2 SNEGSKA (reference sequence). The CDR3 consists of 13 residues. Trimming pared 3 bases from V and 0 bases from J, leaving 7 bases between. The CDR3 spells CSARDGSTDTQYF. The DNA of the CDR3 is TGCAGTGCTAGGGACGGGAGCACAGATACGCAGTATTTT.

This clonotype was recorded once. One base away lies a much larger clone, so this may be a sequencing read error. This sequence joins TRBV4-2 and TRBJ2-3; D is ambiguous. Germline V gives CDR1 LGHNA, CDR2 YNFKEQ. Trimming left V 0 bases short and J 4 bases short, with 17 bases between. The CDR3 has 17 residues. The CDR3: CASSQERSGTLADTQYF. CDR3 coding DNA: TGTGCCAGCAGCCAAGAACGGTCTGGAACCCTAGCAGATACGCAGTATTTT.

In its sample, this clonotype was seen many times. The rearrangement uses TRBV5-8 and TRBJ1-2; 10 nucleotides line up with TRBD1. Trimming removed 0 bases from V and 6 bases from J; junction bases left unmatched: 14. Germline assignment: CDR1 SGHTS and CDR2 YDEGEE. This CDR3 has 18 residues. The CDR3, as DNA: TGTGCCAGCAGCTTGGAGACGCTTCCGGGACAGGGGATTGATGGCTACACCTTC. Translated: CASSLETLPGQGIDGYTF.

This clonotype was counted ten times or more. CDR3 amino acids: CATSRKAGVFTGELFF. CDR3 in DNA: TGTGCCACCAGCAGGAAAGCGGGAGTTTTCACCGGGGAGCTGTTTTTT. The chain combines TRBV15 with TRBJ2-2; 8 bases line up with TRBD2. CDR1 and CDR2 (germline): LNHNV, YYDKDF (reference sequence). CDR3 length: 16 residues. J gave up 4 bases and V 3 bases, and 7 bases lay outside the gene matches.

This clonotype was seen a few times. This likely reflects a read error, since a far larger clone is one base away. The rearrangement links TRBV7-9 to TRBJ2-5, with D unclear. In germline, CDR1 is SEHNR, CDR2 FQNEAQ (reference sequence). CDR3 length: 11 residues. CDR3 nucleotides: TGTGCCAGCAGCTTTAAAGAGACCCGGTACTTC. This translates into CASSFKETRYF.

This clonotype was found many times. The chain has TRBV7-3 and TRBJ2-1; D uncertain. Looked up from germline, CDR1 is SGHTA and CDR2 is FQGTGA. The CDR3 covers 15 residues. V lost 4 bases and J 7 bases, leaving 17 bases between the germline ends. The CDR3 DNA reads TGTGCCAGCAGCTCCTCCTTGACTGTTAAAAATGAGCAGTTCTTC. Translation: CASSSSLTVKNEQFF.

This clonotype came up many times. The rearrangement links TRBV20-1 to TRBJ2-5; 14 bases are a match to TRBD2. Trimming cost V 1 base and J 5 bases; bases outside gene matches: 12. Germline V gene lookup returns CDR1 DFQATT and CDR2 SNEGSKA (reference sequence). The length of the CDR3 is 18 residues. As DNA, the CDR3 is TGCAGTGCTAGAGGACTAGCGGGAGGGCCGGGTGGGTGGGAGACCCAGTACTTC. Its translation is CSARGLAGGPGGWETQYF.

The chain couples TRBV29-1 to TRBJ1-2; D is undetermined. V dropped 6 bases and J dropped 5 bases, with 13 bases sitting between them. The germline CDR1 and CDR2 sequences are SQVTM and ANQGSEA. The CDR3 length is 12 residues. The chain's CDR3 is CSVGQTVYGYTF. The CDR3, as DNA: TGCAGCGTAGGGCAGACTGTGTATGGCTACACCTTC.

This clonotype was observed many times. V is TRBV19 and J is TRBJ2-6; the match to TRBD1 covers 12 bases. The CDR3 is 18 residues long. CDR1 is LNHDA, CDR2 SQIVND, per germline (reference sequence). V was clipped by 3 bases and J by 4 bases; unmatched bases: 7. CDR3 loop: CASSMDRDRGPGANVLTF. CDR3 nucleotides: TGTGCCAGTAGTATGGACCGGGACAGGGGGCCCGGGGCCAACGTCCTGACTTTC.

This clonotype was seen ten or more times. The chain carries TRBV20-1 and TRBJ2-7; TRBD2 matches at 11 bases. From germline, CDR1 is DFQATT and CDR2 SNEGSKA (reference sequence). The CDR3 is 13 residues long. The trim removed 6 bases at V and 7 bases at J, leaving 8 bases unmatched. The chain's CDR3 is CSARLAGYGEQYF. In DNA, the CDR3 is TGCAGTGCGAGACTAGCGGGATACGGTGAGCAGTACTTC.

This clonotype was recorded many times. V usage is TRBV11-2 and J usage is TRBJ2-3; TRBD1 is a possible D gene (6 bases). Germline values: CDR1 SGHAT, CDR2 FQNNGV. This CDR3 has 16 residues. Trimming removed 5 bases from V and 0 bases from J, with 15 bases in between. The CDR3 DNA reads as TGTGCCAGCAGCCGATTAGGGACACCGAGCACAGATACGCAGTATTTT. Its translation is CASSRLGTPSTDTQYF.

This clonotype was seen only a few times. It may be a read error: a sequence one base away is much more abundant. The chain recombines TRBV7-9 with TRBJ2-1; 11 nucleotides agree with TRBD2. The CDR3 has 15 amino acids. Germline assignment: CDR1 SEHNR and CDR2 FQNEAQ (reference sequence). CDR3 amino acids: CASQRLAGNYNEQLF. The CDR3 DNA reads TGTGCCAGCCAACGACTAGCGGGAAACTACAATGAGCAGCTCTTC. Complete variable domain (other parts from reference TRBV7-9 and TRBJ2-1): DTGVSQNPRHKITKRGQNVTFRCDPISEHNRLYWYRQTLGQGPEFLTYFQNEAQLEKSRLLSDRFSAERPKGSFSTLEIQRTEQGDSAMYLCASQRLAGNYNEQLFGPGTRLTVL.